This T cell receptor (beta chain) was profiled in a study of identical twins. Findings and caveats of the study: The study reached conclusions through statistical analysis that was cross-sectional, not following the same donors.

Germline V gene data show CDR1 as LGHNA and CDR2 as YSLEER. The CDR3 sequence is 15 residues long. Trimming removed 0 bases from V and 7 bases from J; junction bases left unmatched: 7. Template switching introduced a universal primer site, and the cDNA bore unique molecular identifiers. TCRdb re-derived calls from the 5' RACE reads in MiXCR, one entry per CDR3 protein. The data contain around 690,000 distinct CDR3 sequences, less than 25% of them singletons. This clonotype was seen repeatedly, ten times or more. The antigen is undetermined. These sequences were also reported in another study, on T cells expressing NK-cell markers. That paper notes: Each TCR beta repertoire originated in sorted T cells that were CD3+CD56+NKG2C+, CD3+CD56+NKG2C- or CD3+CD56-NKG2C+. Dominant NKG2C+ clonotypes were found to form about 1.0-7.5% of CD8+ T cells in 5 or 6 donors.

The source of this sequence is a woman under 30 in good health. What was sequenced was PBMCs. The chain has TRBV4-3 and TRBJ2-7, with 9 nucleotides matching TRBD2. In DNA form, the CDR3 reads TGCGCCAGCAGCCAAGACCCAGCGGGAGGACGGGAGCAGTACTTC. Encoded protein: CASSQDPAGGREQYF.